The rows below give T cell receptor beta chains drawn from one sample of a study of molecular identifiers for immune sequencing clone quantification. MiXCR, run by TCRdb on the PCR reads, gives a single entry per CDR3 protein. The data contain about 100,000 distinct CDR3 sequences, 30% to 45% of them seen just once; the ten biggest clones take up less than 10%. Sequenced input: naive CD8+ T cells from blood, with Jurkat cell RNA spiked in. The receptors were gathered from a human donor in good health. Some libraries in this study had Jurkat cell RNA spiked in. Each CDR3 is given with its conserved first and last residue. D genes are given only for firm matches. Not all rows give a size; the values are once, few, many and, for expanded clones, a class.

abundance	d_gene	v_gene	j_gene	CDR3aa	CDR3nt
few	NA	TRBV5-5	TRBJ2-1	CASSLELPSEQFF	TGTGCCAGCAGCTTGGAACTGCCGAGTGAGCAGTTCTTC
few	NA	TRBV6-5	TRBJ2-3	CASSPYPTTDTQYF	TGTGCCAGCAGTCCATACCCAACCACAGATACGCAGTATTTT
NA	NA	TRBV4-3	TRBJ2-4	CASSQPTKGGQSDDIQYF	TGCGCCAGCAGCCAGCCAACGAAGGGGGGCCAGTCGGATGACATTCAGTACTTC
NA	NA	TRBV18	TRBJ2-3	CASSPYAGRTDTQYF	TGTGCCAGCTCACCCTACGCGGGACGCACAGATACGCAGTATTTT
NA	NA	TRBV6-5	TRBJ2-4	CASRYRASESGEQYF	TGTGCCAGCAGATATCGGGCTAGCGAGAGTGGAGAGCAGTACTTC
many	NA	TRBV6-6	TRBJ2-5	CASSYSTGLQETQYF	TGTGCCAGCAGTTACTCTACAGGACTCCAAGAGACCCAGTACTTC
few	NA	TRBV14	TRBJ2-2	CASSLLGSSGELFF	TGTGCCAGCAGCCTCCTCGGGAGCTCCGGGGAGCTGTTTTTT
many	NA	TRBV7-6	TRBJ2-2	CASSLGGNTGELFF	TGTGCCAGCAGCTTAGGGGGAAACACCGGGGAGCTGTTTTTT
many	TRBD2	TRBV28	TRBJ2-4	CATRPLRDYRVYF	TGTGCCACCCGACCACTCCGGGACTACCGAGTGTACTTC
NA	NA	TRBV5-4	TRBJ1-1	CASSLAVGRLDTEAFF	TGTGCCAGCAGCTTGGCCGTGGGGCGCTTGGACACTGAAGCTTTCTTT
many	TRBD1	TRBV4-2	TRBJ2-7	CASSSGTGGYEQYF	TGTGCCAGCAGCTCAGGGACAGGGGGCTACGAGCAGTACTTC
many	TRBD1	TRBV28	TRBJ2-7	CASRAGTGYHEQYF	TGTGCCAGCAGAGCCGGGACAGGGTACCACGAGCAGTACTTC
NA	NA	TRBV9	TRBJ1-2	CASTTTPGVGYTF	TGTGCCAGCACAACTACCCCAGGGGTCGGCTACACCTTC
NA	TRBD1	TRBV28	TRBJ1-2	CASKEWGQGMGGYTF	TGTGCCAGCAAGGAGTGGGGACAGGGGATGGGTGGCTACACCTTC
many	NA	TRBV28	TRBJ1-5	CASDIHGRQPQHF	TGTGCCAGCGACATCCACGGACGTCAGCCCCAGCATTTT
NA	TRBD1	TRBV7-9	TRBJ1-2	CASSPQGIYGYTF	TGTGCCAGCAGCCCACAGGGGATCTATGGCTACACCTTC
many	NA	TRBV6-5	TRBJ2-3	CASSYGPDTQYF	TGTGCCAGCAGTTACGGCCCAGATACGCAGTATTTT
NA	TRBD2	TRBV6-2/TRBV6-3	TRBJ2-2	CASSYSYPGSGRNTGELFF	TGTGCCAGCAGTTACTCGTACCCTGGTAGCGGGAGGAACACCGGGGAGCTGTTTTTT
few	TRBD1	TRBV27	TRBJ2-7	CASSWTGRVDEQYF	TGTGCCAGCAGTTGGACAGGGCGGGTGGATGAGCAGTACTTC
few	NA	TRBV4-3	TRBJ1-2	CASSQADNYGYTF	TGCGCCAGCAGCCAAGCAGATAACTATGGCTACACCTTC
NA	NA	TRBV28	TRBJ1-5	CASSQFVSRLYQPQHF	TGTGCCAGCAGTCAGTTTGTTTCCAGGTTGTATCAGCCCCAGCATTTT
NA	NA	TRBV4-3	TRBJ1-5	CASSASRWGSNQPQHF	TGCGCCAGCAGCGCCAGTAGATGGGGTAGCAATCAGCCCCAGCATTTT
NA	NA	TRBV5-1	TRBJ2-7	CASSRDGTYEQYF	TGCGCCAGCAGCCGGGACGGCACCTACGAGCAGTACTTC
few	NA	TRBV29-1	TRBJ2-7	CSVEITGEGYEQYF	TGCAGCGTTGAAATTACCGGCGAAGGCTACGAGCAGTACTTC
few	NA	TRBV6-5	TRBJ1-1	CASSYDAITEAFF	TGTGCCAGCAGTTACGATGCGATCACTGAAGCTTTCTTT
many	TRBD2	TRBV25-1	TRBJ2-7	CASGSGLYEQYF	TGTGCCAGCGGTAGCGGGCTTTACGAGCAGTACTTC
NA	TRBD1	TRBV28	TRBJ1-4	CASSPRQGGEKLFF	TGTGCCAGCAGTCCCAGACAGGGAGGGGAAAAACTGTTTTTT
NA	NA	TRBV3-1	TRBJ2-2	CASSPSAGRENTGELFF	TGTGCCAGCAGTCCATCAGCTGGCAGGGAGAACACCGGGGAGCTGTTTTTT
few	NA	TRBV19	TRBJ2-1	CASSVQAGNEQFF	TGTGCCAGTAGTGTCCAAGCAGGGAATGAGCAGTTCTTC
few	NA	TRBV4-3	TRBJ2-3	CAGSQDRRGTDTQYF	TGCGCCGGCAGCCAAGATAGGAGGGGCACAGATACGCAGTATTTT
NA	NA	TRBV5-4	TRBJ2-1	CASSLLLGRQFF	TGTGCCAGCAGCTTGTTGTTGGGGAGGCAGTTCTTC
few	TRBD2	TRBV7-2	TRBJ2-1	CASSRSSGGSNEQFF	TGTGCCAGCAGCCGCTCTAGCGGGGGAAGCAATGAGCAGTTCTTC
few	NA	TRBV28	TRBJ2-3	CATNSGSTDTQYF	TGTGCCACCAATAGCGGTAGCACAGATACGCAGTATTTT
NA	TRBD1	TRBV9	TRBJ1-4	CASSVDGTGSEKLFF	TGTGCCAGCAGCGTAGACGGGACAGGAAGTGAAAAACTGTTTTTT
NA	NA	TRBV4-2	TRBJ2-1	CASSQESGAYNEQFF	TGTGCCAGCAGCCAAGAATCAGGCGCCTACAATGAGCAGTTCTTC
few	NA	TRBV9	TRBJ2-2	CASSADTGELFF	TGTGCCAGCAGCGCTGACACCGGGGAGCTGTTTTTT
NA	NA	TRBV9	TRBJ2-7	CASSVDTHRGEQYF	TGTGCCAGCAGCGTAGACACTCATCGGGGCGAGCAGTACTTC
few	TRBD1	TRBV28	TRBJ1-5	CATHRGGDSYSNQPQHF	TGTGCCACCCATAGGGGGGGGGACAGCTATAGCAATCAGCCCCAGCATTTT
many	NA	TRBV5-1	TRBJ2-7	CASSVVGAGNEQYF	TGCGCCAGCAGTGTGGTAGGGGCCGGTAACGAGCAGTACTTC
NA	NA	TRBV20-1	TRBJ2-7	CSATGFPSTYEQYF	TGCAGTGCCACGGGATTCCCAAGCACCTACGAGCAGTACTTC
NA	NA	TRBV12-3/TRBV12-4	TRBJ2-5	CASSHRGQETQYF	TGTGCCAGCAGCCACCGGGGGCAAGAGACCCAGTACTTC
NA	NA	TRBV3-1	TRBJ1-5	CASSQDYPSAQPQHF	TGTGCCAGCAGCCAAGACTACCCGTCCGCCCAGCCCCAGCATTTT
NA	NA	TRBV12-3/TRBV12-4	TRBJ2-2	CASFPSNTGVLFF	TGTGCCAGCTTTCCATCGAACACCGGGGTGCTGTTTTTT
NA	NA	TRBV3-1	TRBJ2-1	CASSQVGSEQFF	TGTGCCAGCAGCCAAGTCGGATCTGAGCAGTTCTTC
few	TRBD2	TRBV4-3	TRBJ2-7	CASSQTWTSSSYEQYF	TGCGCCAGCAGCCAGACCTGGACTAGCAGTTCCTACGAGCAGTACTTC
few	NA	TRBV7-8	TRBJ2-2	CASSLARVIVTGELFF	TGTGCCAGCAGCTTAGCCAGGGTAATCGTCACCGGGGAGCTGTTTTTT
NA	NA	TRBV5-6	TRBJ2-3	CASSAAGPFDTQYF	TGTGCCAGCAGCGCAGCCGGGCCCTTTGATACGCAGTATTTT
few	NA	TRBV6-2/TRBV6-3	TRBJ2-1	CASSYGIGTHNEQFF	TGTGCCAGCAGTTACGGGATCGGAACCCACAATGAGCAGTTCTTC
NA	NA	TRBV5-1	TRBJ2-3	CASSLGRVETDTQYF	TGCGCCAGCAGCTTGGGCAGGGTGGAAACAGATACGCAGTATTTT
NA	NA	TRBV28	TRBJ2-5	CASFRETQYF	TGTGCCAGCTTCCGGGAGACCCAGTACTTC
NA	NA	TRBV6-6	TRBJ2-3	CASSYTGQGPDTQYF	TGTGCCAGCAGTTATACGGGACAAGGACCAGATACGCAGTATTTT
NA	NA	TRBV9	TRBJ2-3	CASSVDYPPQYF	TGTGCCAGCAGCGTAGACTACCCTCCGCAGTATTTT
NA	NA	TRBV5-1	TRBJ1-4	CASSLTPGTTNEKLFF	TGCGCCAGCAGCCTAACGCCAGGGACAACTAATGAAAAACTGTTTTTT